The 18 T cell receptor beta chains listed next were all sequenced from one sample in a study of Graves' ophthalmopathy and Graves' hyperthyroidism (dated by TCRdb to 2016 to 2018). Sequenced using an Illumina HiSeq 2000. TCR beta CDR3 regions were amplified from RNA transcripts for repertoire sequencing. A first-round RT-PCR used HTBI primers with the Qiagen OneStep RT-PCR kit, followed by a second-round multiplex PCR, size selection and purification. The raw public data were reprocessed by TCRdb itself: fastp quality trimming at Q25, MiXCR clonotype calling, in-frame beta chains only. All rows with the same CDR3 protein become a single entry with the most common DNA and genes. The sample has about 400,000 distinct CDR3 sequences on record, around 19% of them singletons. Roughly 1.4% of the sample rests with the top ten. The sample consisted of peripheral blood. These receptor sequences come from a woman aged 18-29 years with Graves' ophthalmopathy. Donor details come from another sample of the same person, matched by shared clones.

This clonotype was detected ten times or more. V is TRBV6-2 or TRBV6-3 and J is TRBJ2-7, with 8 nucleotides matching TRBD2. J was trimmed by 0 bases and V by 2 bases; bases with no gene match: 6. The CDR3 totals 16 residues. Per the germline V gene, CDR1 is MNHEY and CDR2 is SVGEGT. CDR3 amino acids: CASSYGGGRSSYEQYF. CDR3 in DNA: TGTGCCAGCAGTTACGGGGGCGGGAGGAGCTCCTACGAGCAGTACTTC.

This clonotype was observed many times. CDR3 DNA sequence: TGTGCCACCAGTGATAACGCGGCAGGCTCCTACGAGCAGTACTTC. This sequence encodes CATSDNAAGSYEQYF. The chain uses TRBV24-1 and TRBJ2-7; D call uncertain. V was shortened by 3 bases and J by 0 bases, with 11 bases between the two germline ends. Germline loops: CDR1 KGHDR, CDR2 SFDVKD. The CDR3 runs to 15 residues.

A single count supports this clonotype. The gene calls are TRBV30 and TRBJ1-2; the D is unclear. V lost 4 bases, J lost 0 bases, and 12 bases lay in between. CDR3 length: 14 residues. Germline V gene data show CDR1 as GTSNPN and CDR2 as SVGIG (reference sequence). CDR3: CAWTRTHANYGYTF. The CDR3 DNA follows: TGTGCCTGGACGAGGACCCATGCTAACTATGGCTACACCTTC. Supplemented by reference TRBV30 and TRBJ1-2, the full variable domain reads SQTIHQWPATLVQPVGSPLSLECTVEGTSNPNLYWYRQAAGRGLQLLFYSVGIGQISSEVPQNLSASRPQDRQFILSSKKLLLSDSGFYLCAWTRTHANYGYTFGSGTRLTVV.

The sample holds many counts of this clonotype. The gene calls are TRBV19 and TRBJ1-1; no clear D. Germline assignment: CDR1 LNHDA and CDR2 SQIVND (reference sequence). The CDR3 length is 11 residues. V was pared by 3 bases and J by 5 bases, with 4 bases between. The CDR3 DNA reads as TGTGCCAGTAGTATGAGAACTGAAGCTTTCTTT. Protein sequence: CASSMRTEAFF.

This clonotype was found many times. This chain uses TRBV6-5 with TRBJ1-1, with a possible D match to TRBD1 (6 bases). V lost 8 bases to trimming and J lost 0 bases, with 16 bases between them. The V gene's germline CDR1 is MNHEY and CDR2 SVGAGI. This CDR3 has 15 amino acids. CDR3 loop: CASAAQGTLNTEAFF. Written as DNA, the CDR3 is TGTGCCAGCGCAGCACAGGGTACACTGAACACTGAAGCTTTCTTT.

This clonotype was counted at least ten times. The chain has TRBV12-3 or TRBV12-4 and TRBJ2-5; 8 bases line up with TRBD2. CDR3 length: 15 amino acids. Trimming removed 4 bases from V and 5 bases from J; junction bases left unmatched: 9. In nucleotides, the CDR3 is TGTGCCAGCAGTTCCCCTTCGGGAGGGCGGGAGACCCAGTACTTC. This encodes CASSSPSGGRETQYF.

The chain couples TRBV27 to TRBJ1-1; 8 bases line up with TRBD1. The CDR3 totals 13 residues. In germline, CDR1 is MNHEY, CDR2 SMNVEV (reference sequence). Germline trimming cut 8 bases from V and 2 bases from J; bases unmatched to any gene: 4. CDR3 sequence: CASSDRENTEAFF. CDR3 nucleotide sequence: TGTGCCAGCTCGGACAGGGAAAACACTGAAGCTTTCTTT.

The sample holds a few counts of this clonotype. The gene calls are TRBV20-1 and TRBJ2-7, with a possible D match to TRBD1 (5 bases). This CDR3 contains 15 residues. Germline CDR1 DFQATT, CDR2 SNEGSKA (reference sequence). V lost 0 bases to trimming and J lost 2 bases, with 14 bases between them. In DNA, the CDR3 is TGCAGTGCTAGAGACCGTGCAGGGTTAACCTACGAGCAGTACTTC. Its protein product is CSARDRAGLTYEQYF.

This clonotype has at least ten counts. The chain links TRBV27 to TRBJ1-1; D remains ambiguous. The CDR3 is 14 residues long. The germline CDR1 and CDR2 sequences are MNHEY and SMNVEV (reference sequence). The germline V and J ends were trimmed by 6 bases and 4 bases, with 15 bases remaining between them. The CDR3 sequence is CASSYTGRATEAFF. In nucleotides, the CDR3 is TGTGCCAGCAGCTACACTGGGAGAGCCACTGAAGCTTTCTTT.

The table lists this clonotype with many counts. The chain couples TRBV19 to TRBJ2-7, with 7 bases matching TRBD1. The CDR3 totals 17 residues. Germline values: CDR1 LNHDA, CDR2 SQIVND (reference sequence). V trimming: 0 bases; J trimming: 0 bases; junction bases outside the gene matches: 8. CDR3 amino acids: CASSIEGDRASSYEQYF. In DNA form, the CDR3 reads TGTGCCAGTAGTATAGAAGGCGACAGGGCGAGCTCCTACGAGCAGTACTTC. The full variable domain, its missing parts supplied by reference TRBV19 and TRBJ2-7, is DGGITQSPKYLFRKEGQNVTLSCEQNLNHDAMYWYRQDPGQGLRLIYYSQIVNDFQKGDIAEGYSVSREKKESFPLTVTSAQKNPTAFYLCASSIEGDRASSYEQYFGPGTRLTVT.

This clonotype was observed many times. The rearrangement uses TRBV28 and TRBJ1-1; possible D gene TRBD1, 5 bases. The length of the CDR3 is 14 residues. V lost 5 bases and J lost 6, with 16 bases in between. In germline, CDR1 is MDHEN, CDR2 SYDVKM. DNA for the CDR3: TGTGCCAGCAGTCCCTTACCTGGAGGGGCTGAAGCTTTCTTT. Protein product: CASSPLPGGAEAFF.

This clonotype was observed at least ten times. The chain links TRBV11-2 to TRBJ1-1; TRBD1 agrees at 7 bases. Unmatched junction bases numbered 4, after V lost 6 bases and J lost 0 bases. Germline V CDR1 and CDR2: SGHAT, FQNNGV. The CDR3 sequence is 14 residues long. The DNA for the CDR3 is TGTGCCAGCAGAGGGGGCGTACTGAACACTGAAGCTTTCTTT. Amino acid sequence: CASRGGVLNTEAFF.

This chain connects TRBV6-2 or TRBV6-3 to TRBJ2-7; 9 bases are shared with TRBD2. The junction had 10 bases not matched to a gene; V was cut back by 5 bases and J by 2 bases. CDR1 is MNHEY and CDR2 is SVGEGT in the germline V gene. CDR3 size: 16 residues. The CDR3 DNA is TGTGCCAGCAGTACCTCCCTGGCTAGCGGGACCTACGAGCAGTACTTC. Translating gives CASSTSLASGTYEQYF.

This clonotype appeared many times. This rearrangement joins TRBV29-1 to TRBJ1-3; D might be TRBD1 (5 bases). V was clipped by 5 bases and J by 0 bases, with 11 bases between them. CDR3 length: 14 residues. Germline CDR1 reads SQVTM; CDR2 reads ANQGSEA. The CDR3 DNA reads as TGCAGCGTTAGGACGGGGGGCTCTGGAAACACCATATATTTT. Translation gives CSVRTGGSGNTIYF.

This clonotype came up many times. The chain links TRBV19 to TRBJ2-2; 7 positions agree with TRBD2. V was pared by 5 bases and J by 1 base, with 1 base of the junction left unmatched. Germline V lookup: CDR1 LNHDA, CDR2 SQIVND (reference sequence). The CDR3 length is 14 residues. CDR3 DNA: TGTGCCAGTAGTTCTAGCGGGAACACCGGGGAGCTGTTTTTT. As protein: CASSSSGNTGELFF.

In its sample, this clonotype was seen many times. This sequence joins TRBV6-5 and TRBJ1-1; 11 positions agree with TRBD1. Germline V CDR1 and CDR2: MNHEY, SVGAGI. This CDR3 comprises 15 residues. V was clipped by 2 bases and J by 6 bases; unmatched bases: 5. The CDR3 is CASSYGPGQGAEAFF. CDR3 bases: TGTGCCAGCAGTTACGGGCCGGGACAGGGGGCTGAAGCTTTCTTT.

This clonotype was found many times. The V call is TRBV25-1, the J call TRBJ1-5, with 7 bases identical to TRBD1. This CDR3 contains 15 residues. Unmatched junction bases numbered 3, after V lost 4 bases and J lost 0 bases. From germline, CDR1 is MGHDK and CDR2 SYGVNS. The CDR3 nucleotides are TGTGCCAGCAGTGGCCCAGGGGGTAGCAATCAGCCCCAGCATTTT. Protein: CASSGPGGSNQPQHF.

This clonotype was counted at least ten times. The rearrangement links TRBV15 to TRBJ1-6; tentatively, D is TRBD1 (5 bases). Between the trimmed V and J ends, which lost 0 bases and 5 bases, there was a span of 17 bases. The CDR3 totals 18 residues. Germline V gene data show CDR1 as LNHNV and CDR2 as YYDKDF (reference sequence). The CDR3 here is CATSREGSLGTNNSPLHF. Written as DNA, the CDR3 is TGTGCCACCAGCAGAGAGGGGAGTCTCGGGACTAATAATTCACCCCTCCACTTT.